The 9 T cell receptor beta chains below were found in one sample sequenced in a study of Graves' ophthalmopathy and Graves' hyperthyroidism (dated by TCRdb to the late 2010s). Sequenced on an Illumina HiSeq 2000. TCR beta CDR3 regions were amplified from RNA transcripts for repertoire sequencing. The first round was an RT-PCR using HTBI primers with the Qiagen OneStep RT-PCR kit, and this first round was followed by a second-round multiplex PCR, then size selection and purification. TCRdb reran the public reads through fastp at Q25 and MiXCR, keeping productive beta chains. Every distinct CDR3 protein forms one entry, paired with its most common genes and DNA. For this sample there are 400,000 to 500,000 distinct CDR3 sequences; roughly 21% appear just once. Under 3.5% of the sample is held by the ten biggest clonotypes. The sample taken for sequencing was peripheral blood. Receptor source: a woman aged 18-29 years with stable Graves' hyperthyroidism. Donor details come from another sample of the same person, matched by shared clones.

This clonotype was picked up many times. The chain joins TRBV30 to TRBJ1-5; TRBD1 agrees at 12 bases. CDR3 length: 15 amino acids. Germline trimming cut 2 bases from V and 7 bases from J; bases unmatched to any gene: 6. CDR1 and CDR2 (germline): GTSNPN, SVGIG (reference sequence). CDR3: CAWSPGTGGIQPQHF. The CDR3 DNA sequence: TGTGCCTGGAGTCCCGGGACAGGGGGCATCCAGCCCCAGCATTTT.

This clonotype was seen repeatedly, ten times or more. The CDR3 region is CSARPLAGGQETQYF. CDR3 nucleotides: TGCAGTGCTAGACCGTTAGCGGGAGGGCAGGAGACCCAGTACTTC. This chain joins TRBV20-1 and TRBJ2-5; 11 nucleotides match TRBD2. The trim removed 2 bases at V and 5 bases at J, leaving 7 bases unmatched. Germline loops: CDR1 DFQATT, CDR2 SNEGSKA (reference sequence). This CDR3 region has 15 residues.

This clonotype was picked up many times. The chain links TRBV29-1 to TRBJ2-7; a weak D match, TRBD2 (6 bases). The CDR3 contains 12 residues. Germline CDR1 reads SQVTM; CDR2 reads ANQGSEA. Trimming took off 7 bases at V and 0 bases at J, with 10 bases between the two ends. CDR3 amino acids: CSGRDFSYEQYF. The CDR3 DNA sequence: TGCAGCGGCCGGGACTTCTCCTACGAGCAGTACTTC.

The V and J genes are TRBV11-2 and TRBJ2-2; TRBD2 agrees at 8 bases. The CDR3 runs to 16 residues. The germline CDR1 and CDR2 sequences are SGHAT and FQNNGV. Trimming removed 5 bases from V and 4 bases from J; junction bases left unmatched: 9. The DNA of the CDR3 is TGTGCCAGCAGCAAGGGGCTAGCGGGCGCCACCGGGGAGCTGTTTTTT. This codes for CASSKGLAGATGELFF.

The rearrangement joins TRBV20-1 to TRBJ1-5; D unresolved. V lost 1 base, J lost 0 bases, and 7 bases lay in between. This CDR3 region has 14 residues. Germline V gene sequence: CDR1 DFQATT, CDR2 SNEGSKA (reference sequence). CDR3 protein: CSARGVYSNQPQHF. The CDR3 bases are TGCAGTGCTAGAGGAGTTTATAGCAATCAGCCCCAGCATTTT.

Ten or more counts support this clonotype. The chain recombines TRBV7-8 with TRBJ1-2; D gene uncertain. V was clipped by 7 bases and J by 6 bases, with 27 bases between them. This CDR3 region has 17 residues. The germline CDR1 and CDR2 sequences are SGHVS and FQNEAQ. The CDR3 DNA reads TGTGCCAGCACCGACCTTCCCCGCCGGACCGCCGTCGATGGCTACACCTTC. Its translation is CASTDLPRRTAVDGYTF. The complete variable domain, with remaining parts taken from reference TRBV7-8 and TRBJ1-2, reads GAGVSQSPRYKVAKRGQDVALRCDPISGHVSLFWYQQALGQGPEFLTYFQNEAQLDKSGLPSDRFFAERPEGSVSTLKIQRTQQEDSAVYLCASTDLPRRTAVDGYTFGSGTRLTVV.

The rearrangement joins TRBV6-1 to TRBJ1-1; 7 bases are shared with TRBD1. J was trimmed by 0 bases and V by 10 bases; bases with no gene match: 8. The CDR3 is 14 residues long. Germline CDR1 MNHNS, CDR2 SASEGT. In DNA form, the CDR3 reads TGTGCCACACAACGGACAGGAATGAACACTGAAGCTTTCTTT. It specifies CATQRTGMNTEAFF.

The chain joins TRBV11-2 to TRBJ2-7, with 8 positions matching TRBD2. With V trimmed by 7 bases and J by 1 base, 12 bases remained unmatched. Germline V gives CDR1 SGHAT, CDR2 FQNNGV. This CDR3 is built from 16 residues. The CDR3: CASNQYGGALSYEQYF. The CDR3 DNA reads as TGTGCCAGCAACCAATACGGGGGGGCCCTGTCCTACGAGCAGTACTTC.

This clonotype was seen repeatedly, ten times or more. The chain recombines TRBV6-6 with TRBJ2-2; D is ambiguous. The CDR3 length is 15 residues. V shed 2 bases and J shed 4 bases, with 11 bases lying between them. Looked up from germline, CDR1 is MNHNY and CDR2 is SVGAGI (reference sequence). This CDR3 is CASSYPPLGTGELFF. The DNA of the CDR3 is TGTGCCAGCAGTTACCCCCCTCTTGGCACCGGGGAGCTGTTTTTT.